This TCR beta chain was captured in a study of T-cell memory formation after mild COVID-19. Study outcomes and limitations: CM and EM subsets held most contracting CD4+ clones; EMRA held CD8+ ones. From day 15 to 85, contracting clones were balanced between CD4 and CD8, whereas later expanders leaned toward CD4+.

TCRdb recomputed calls from the 5' RACE reads with MiXCR, one row per CDR3 protein. The sample holds under 450,000 distinct CDR3 sequences, about 25% seen once. Looked up from germline, CDR1 is LGHNA and CDR2 is YSLEER. This CDR3 is 16 amino acids long. The V and J ends lost 0 bases and 1 base respectively, with 10 bases between them. Concerning this clonotype: No antigen is known for it.

V and J are TRBV4-3 and TRBJ1-5; D unclear. This clonotype was obtained from an adult woman who had mild COVID-19 (a few samples of this study predate the infection). Cell type and time point are not known. Sequenced: PBMCs or a T cell subset sorted from them (not recorded which). The CDR3 coding sequence is TGCGCCAGCAGCCAAGATCGAGGAGGCAGCAATCAGCCCCAGCATTTT. Its protein product is CASSQDRGGSNQPQHF.